A selection of T cell receptor beta chains follows, all from one sample in a study of CD8 T cells in ankylosing spondylitis. MiXCR was run by TCRdb on the 5' RACE reads, yielding one entry per CDR3 protein. The sample comprises fewer than 750,000 distinct CDR3 sequences, around 17% of which are singletons, and about 19% rests with the top ten. Material for sequencing was blood, either unsorted or a sorted T cell fraction (not recorded which). These receptor sequences come from a male donor with ankylosing spondylitis. CDR3s leave out the opening cysteine and the closing phenylalanine or tryptophan.

>TRBJ1-1|11|TRBV29-1
SVQPIRDTEAF
>TRBJ1-1|10|TRBV29-1
SVRTETAEAF
>TRBJ2-7|13|TRBV7-2
ASSFLISGTYEQY
>TRBJ2-7|12|TRBV7-8
ASSLLGYNYEQY
>TRBJ2-2|15|TRBV12-3/TRBV12-4
ASSSPLLRGRAGELF
>TRBJ2-1|10|TRBV5-1
ASSLGKAGQF
>TRBJ2-1|12|TRBV20-1
SVRSRTPYNEQF
>TRBJ2-5|19|TRBV3-1
ASSQVLLGVAGGLYQETQY
>TRBJ2-2|13|TRBV7-2
ASSSSGRASGELF
>TRBJ2-7|13|TRBV4-1
ASSSRGRASYEQY
>TRBJ1-1|13|TRBV11-1
ASSTRQGSNTEAF
>TRBJ2-1|10|TRBV7-2
ASSGPVDEQF
>TRBJ1-5|12|TRBV2
ASSYPPGSGAQH
>TRBJ2-7|12|TRBV2
ATQEGTGSYEQY
>TRBJ1-1|11|TRBV7-3
ASSFKQNTEAF
>TRBJ2-5|15|TRBV12-3/TRBV12-4
ASSLAQPDRERETQY
>TRBJ2-3|15|TRBV12-5
ASGLVPGGYNTDTQY
>TRBJ1-1|10|TRBV6-5
ASSPGPLEAF
>TRBJ2-7|14|TRBV5-5
ASSLGTGYIGYEQY
>TRBJ2-3|13|TRBV29-1
SVFGGLASTDTQY
>TRBJ2-1|13|TRBV7-9
AIGHVTSGSNEQF
>TRBJ1-2|14|TRBV5-1
ASSEDAGTKLVGYT
>TRBJ1-2|13|TRBV9
ASSGPPGGNYGYT
>TRBJ1-1|13|TRBV12-3/TRBV12-4
ASSLGDRRDTEAF
>TRBJ2-1|13|TRBV5-5
ASSLMSSGGLKEF
>TRBJ2-3|14|TRBV20-1
SARDPSGALADTQY
>TRBJ2-7|13|TRBV13
ASTSSGTGVYEQY
>TRBJ2-6|12|TRBV5-1
ASTSGAGANVLT
>TRBJ2-3|13|TRBV10-3
AISRGQAATDTQY
>TRBJ2-1|14|TRBV28
ASSLRGEFTYNEQF
>TRBJ2-1|14|TRBV5-5
ASILARGGAYNEQF
>TRBJ2-5|12|TRBV27
ASSLFWGAETQY
>TRBJ2-3|13|TRBV20-1
SAYRLAGGPGTQY
>TRBJ1-4|13|TRBV27
ASTPYLGTNEKLF
>TRBJ2-1|13|TRBV20-1
SARDPSGGVGEQF
>TRBJ2-1|17|TRBV6-2/TRBV6-3
ASSYPDSKPLSSYNEQF
>TRBJ2-5|10|TRBV7-9
ASSSDSWTQY
>TRBJ2-7|12|TRBV29-1
SDEGTKNPYEQY
>TRBJ2-1|8|TRBV20-1
SWVTYEQF
>TRBJ2-2|15|TRBV30
AWNLGTDLADTGELF
>TRBJ2-7|12|TRBV20-1
SARDRGQAYEQY
>TRBJ2-1|13|TRBV27
ASSRDSQPYNEQF